Detailed here is one T cell receptor beta chain. Original processing methods: Researchers report that nucleated cell counts were estimated from reference gene primer amplification. The assay was immunoSEQ multiplex PCR, and TCRdb's table has in-frame clones only and misses some. V, J and clone size reflect that table, while D and trimming were determined from the DNA. Of 200,000 to 300,000 clones listed, about 89% are singletons. The source of the sample is a study of blood T cell repertoires in COVID-19. About the study: Spain, Italy and the United States supplied samples that represented acute and convalescent COVID-19. The cDNA or gDNA used as material had been derived from T cells, B-cell-depleted T cells, or PBMCs.

The CDR3 spans 15 residues. V dropped 4 bases and J dropped 12; count of bases not matched to a gene: 9. In germline, CDR1 is MNHEY, CDR2 SVGEGT. This TCR derives from a woman aged 55-70 years who had recovered from COVID-19. The sample was peripheral blood. The V call is TRBV6-2 or TRBV6-3, the J call TRBJ2-1; 13 positions agree with TRBD2. The CDR3 region has the DNA TGTGCCAGCAGTTTACTAGCGGGGGGGCACGTAGTGCAGTTCTTC. Its protein is CASSLLAGGHVVQFF.